Listed below are T cell receptor beta chains from one sample, sequenced in a study of T cell changes during pregnancy in multiple sclerosis. The repertoire was sequenced with immunoSEQ multiplex PCR; TCRdb's copy has only in-frame clones and lacks some. The repertoire holds about 13,000 clones, with almost 90% as singletons. The sequenced sample was CD8+ T cells from peripheral blood mononuclear cells, obtained after pregnancy. These receptor sequences come from a female donor in good health, enrolled as a control in a pregnancy study. The CDR3 runs from the conserved cysteine through the conserved F or W. The D gene is left open where the match is weak. Clone size appears in some rows only: once, few, many, or a class for an expanded clone.

d_gene: TRBD2
abundance: -
v_gene: TRBV2
len: 16
j_gene: TRBJ2-3
CDR3nt: TGTGCCAGCACTCTAGCGGGGGCCAGATCCACAGATACGCAGTATTTT
CDR3aa: CASTLAGARSTDTQYF

d_gene: TRBD1
abundance: once
v_gene: TRBV2
len: 13
j_gene: TRBJ1-2
CDR3nt: TGTGCCAGCAGTCAGGGGGAACGGCATGGCTACACCTTC
CDR3aa: CASSQGERHGYTF

d_gene: -
abundance: -
v_gene: TRBV20-1
len: 11
j_gene: TRBJ2-5
CDR3nt: TGCAGTGCTCCTGAGATAGAGACCCAGTACTTC
CDR3aa: CSAPEIETQYF

d_gene: -
abundance: -
v_gene: TRBV7-2
len: 15
j_gene: TRBJ2-7
CDR3nt: TGTGCCAGCAGTTTCCATAGGACTTACTCCTACGAGCAGTACTTC
CDR3aa: CASSFHRTYSYEQYF

d_gene: TRBD1
abundance: once
v_gene: TRBV15
len: 14
j_gene: TRBJ2-7
CDR3nt: TGTGCCACCAGCGCAACGGACAGGGTCTACGAGCAGTACTTC
CDR3aa: CATSATDRVYEQYF

d_gene: -
abundance: -
v_gene: TRBV6-1
len: 11
j_gene: TRBJ2-7
CDR3nt: TGTGCCAGCAGTTTAGAAGTAGAGCAGTACTTC
CDR3aa: CASSLEVEQYF

d_gene: -
abundance: -
v_gene: TRBV28
len: 14
j_gene: TRBJ1-6
CDR3nt: TGTGCCAGCAGTTTATGGCAGCTAGGATCACCCCTCCACTTT
CDR3aa: CASSLWQLGSPLHF

d_gene: TRBD2
abundance: -
v_gene: TRBV7-2
len: 15
j_gene: TRBJ2-3
CDR3nt: TGTGCCAGCAGCTTATTGGGGGAGGGGACAGATACGCAGTATTTT
CDR3aa: CASSLLGEGTDTQYF

d_gene: TRBD2
abundance: few
v_gene: TRBV7-9
len: 16
j_gene: TRBJ2-1
CDR3nt: TGTGCCAGCAGCTTCCTACTAGCGGGGGGGTACAATGAGCAGTTCTTC
CDR3aa: CASSFLLAGGYNEQFF

d_gene: -
abundance: -
v_gene: TRBV9
len: 14
j_gene: TRBJ2-1
CDR3nt: TGTGCCAGCAGCGTTCAGAGGGTTACGGATGAGCAGTTCTTC
CDR3aa: CASSVQRVTDEQFF

d_gene: TRBD1
abundance: once
v_gene: TRBV28
len: 16
j_gene: TRBJ1-1
CDR3nt: TGTGCCACCCAGACAGGGGTTGGTCTTATGAACACTGAAGCTTTCTTT
CDR3aa: CATQTGVGLMNTEAFF

d_gene: -
abundance: -
v_gene: TRBV11-3
len: 16
j_gene: TRBJ2-3
CDR3nt: TGTGCCAGCAGTCTTGTTGGGAGAGGAGGCACAGATACGCAGTATTTT
CDR3aa: CASSLVGRGGTDTQYF

d_gene: -
abundance: -
v_gene: TRBV5-1
len: 14
j_gene: TRBJ2-1
CDR3nt: TGCGCCAGCAAACCCGAGGGGGGGTGGAATGAGCAGTTCTTC
CDR3aa: CASKPEGGWNEQFF

d_gene: -
abundance: -
v_gene: TRBV28
len: 15
j_gene: TRBJ2-7
CDR3nt: TGTGCCAGCAGTTTGACAGACAGGACCACCTACGAGCAGTACTTC
CDR3aa: CASSLTDRTTYEQYF

d_gene: -
abundance: -
v_gene: TRBV4-3
len: 21
j_gene: TRBJ2-4
CDR3nt: TGCGCCAGCAGCCAAGAAGAAACGGTGGGACATACGGTTCGGGTCAAAAACATTCAGTACTTC
CDR3aa: CASSQEETVGHTVRVKNIQYF

d_gene: TRBD2
abundance: -
v_gene: TRBV19
len: 15
j_gene: TRBJ2-3
CDR3nt: TGTGCCAGTAGTATCACGGGGGGAACCACAGATACGCAGTATTTT
CDR3aa: CASSITGGTTDTQYF

d_gene: -
abundance: -
v_gene: TRBV28
len: 11
j_gene: TRBJ1-1
CDR3nt: TGTGCCAGCAGCCTAGGCACTGAAGCTTTCTTT
CDR3aa: CASSLGTEAFF

d_gene: TRBD1
abundance: -
v_gene: TRBV27
len: 15
j_gene: TRBJ2-7
CDR3nt: TGTGCCAGCAGCCCCGACACCGGGACAGCCTACGAGCAGTACTTC
CDR3aa: CASSPDTGTAYEQYF

d_gene: TRBD2
abundance: -
v_gene: TRBV7-6
len: 15
j_gene: TRBJ2-7
CDR3nt: TGTGCCAGCAGTATTAGCGGGAGTGTTGGAGCGGAGCAGTACTTC
CDR3aa: CASSISGSVGAEQYF

d_gene: TRBD2
abundance: -
v_gene: TRBV19
len: 14
j_gene: TRBJ2-7
CDR3nt: TGTGCCAGTAGTATGTCTAGCGGATACTACGAGCAGTACTTC
CDR3aa: CASSMSSGYYEQYF

d_gene: -
abundance: -
v_gene: TRBV4-3
len: 16
j_gene: TRBJ2-7
CDR3nt: TGCGCCAGCAGCCAAGATTTGTCGCAGGGTACTGGCGAGCAGTACTTC
CDR3aa: CASSQDLSQGTGEQYF

d_gene: TRBD2
abundance: -
v_gene: TRBV11-3
len: 15
j_gene: TRBJ2-1
CDR3nt: TGTGCCAGCAGCCCAGCGGGGGGCAATTTCAATGAGCAGTTCTTC
CDR3aa: CASSPAGGNFNEQFF

d_gene: TRBD1
abundance: -
v_gene: TRBV6-4
len: 13
j_gene: TRBJ2-3
CDR3nt: TGTGCCAGCTCAGGGGGAAGCACAGATACGCAGTATTTT
CDR3aa: CASSGGSTDTQYF

d_gene: TRBD1
abundance: -
v_gene: TRBV28
len: 17
j_gene: TRBJ2-7
CDR3nt: TGTGCCAGCAGTTTATACGGAGACAGGGGTCAAAACTACGAGCAGTACTTC
CDR3aa: CASSLYGDRGQNYEQYF

d_gene: -
abundance: -
v_gene: TRBV6-1
len: 14
j_gene: TRBJ1-5
CDR3nt: TGTGCCAGCAGTGAAGGATTTGAGAATCAGCCCCAGCATTTT
CDR3aa: CASSEGFENQPQHF

d_gene: -
abundance: -
v_gene: TRBV11-2
len: 15
j_gene: TRBJ2-1
CDR3nt: TGTGCCAGCAGCTCTACCCTAACTAGACATACAGAGCAGTTCTTC
CDR3aa: CASSSTLTRHTEQFF

d_gene: -
abundance: -
v_gene: TRBV19
len: 16
j_gene: TRBJ2-3
CDR3nt: TGTGCCAGTAGAACAAGGACTTCTGGGGGCACAGATACGCAGTATTTT
CDR3aa: CASRTRTSGGTDTQYF

d_gene: -
abundance: -
v_gene: TRBV15
len: 17
j_gene: TRBJ2-3
CDR3nt: TGTGCCACCAGCAGAGATCCACCGGGAGTGGGCACAGATACGCAGTATTTT
CDR3aa: CATSRDPPGVGTDTQYF

d_gene: TRBD1
abundance: -
v_gene: TRBV18
len: 14
j_gene: TRBJ1-4
CDR3nt: TGTGCCAGCTCACCCGACAGGGTGAGGGAAAAACTGTTTTTT
CDR3aa: CASSPDRVREKLFF

d_gene: -
abundance: few
v_gene: TRBV4-1
len: 14
j_gene: TRBJ1-1
CDR3nt: TGCGCCAGCAGCCCTGACAGCTGGAACACTGAAGCTTTCTTT
CDR3aa: CASSPDSWNTEAFF

d_gene: TRBD1
abundance: once
v_gene: TRBV7-9
len: 19
j_gene: TRBJ2-1
CDR3nt: TGTGCCAGCACCGAACGGATTGGGACAGGGCCCGTTCTGGACGATGAGCAGTTCTTC
CDR3aa: CASTERIGTGPVLDDEQFF

d_gene: TRBD2
abundance: -
v_gene: TRBV30
len: 15
j_gene: TRBJ2-7
CDR3nt: TGTGCCTGGAGTGTACGTCGGGGGGTCCGCTACGAGCAGTACTTC
CDR3aa: CAWSVRRGVRYEQYF

d_gene: -
abundance: -
v_gene: TRBV7-2
len: 17
j_gene: TRBJ2-5
CDR3nt: TGTGCCAGCAGCCCTAAAGAGGTCTTAGTGGGCCAAGAGACCCAGTACTTC
CDR3aa: CASSPKEVLVGQETQYF

d_gene: -
abundance: -
v_gene: TRBV4-2
len: 15
j_gene: TRBJ2-1
CDR3nt: TGTGCCAGCAGCCAGAATAGGGAAGGGGGCAATGAGCAGTTCTTC
CDR3aa: CASSQNREGGNEQFF

d_gene: TRBD1
abundance: -
v_gene: TRBV11-2
len: 16
j_gene: TRBJ2-5
CDR3nt: TGTGCCAGCAGCTCGAGAACACAAGGGGGCCGAGAGACCCAGTACTTC
CDR3aa: CASSSRTQGGRETQYF

d_gene: TRBD2
abundance: -
v_gene: TRBV4-1
len: 17
j_gene: TRBJ2-1
CDR3nt: TGCGCCAGCAGCCAAGGGGTAGCGGGGGGGCGGGGGAATGAGCAGTTCTTC
CDR3aa: CASSQGVAGGRGNEQFF

d_gene: TRBD2
abundance: -
v_gene: TRBV4-3
len: 15
j_gene: TRBJ2-7
CDR3nt: TGCGCCAGCAGCCAAGATGCTAGCGGGAGCTACGAGCAGTACTTC
CDR3aa: CASSQDASGSYEQYF

d_gene: -
abundance: -
v_gene: TRBV14
len: 14
j_gene: TRBJ2-1
CDR3nt: TGTGCCAGCAGCCAAGATCTAAAGGGAGATGAGCAGTTCTTC
CDR3aa: CASSQDLKGDEQFF

d_gene: TRBD1
abundance: -
v_gene: TRBV12-5
len: 15
j_gene: TRBJ1-2
CDR3nt: TGTGCTAGTGGTTTTGATGTCGACAGGGTCGGAGGCTACACCTTC
CDR3aa: CASGFDVDRVGGYTF

d_gene: -
abundance: -
v_gene: TRBV27
len: 13
j_gene: TRBJ1-2
CDR3nt: TGTGCCAGCAGCCAAGACACTTACTATGGCTACACCTTC
CDR3aa: CASSQDTYYGYTF

d_gene: TRBD1
abundance: once
v_gene: TRBV7-8
len: 15
j_gene: TRBJ2-7
CDR3nt: TGTGCCAGCAGCCCGAGATCGGGACAGCCCTACGAGCAGTACTTC
CDR3aa: CASSPRSGQPYEQYF

d_gene: TRBD1
abundance: -
v_gene: TRBV4-1
len: 16
j_gene: TRBJ2-7
CDR3nt: TGCGCCAGCAGCCAAGATCACGGGACAGGGGGCTACGAGCAGTACTTC
CDR3aa: CASSQDHGTGGYEQYF

d_gene: -
abundance: -
v_gene: TRBV7-9
len: 16
j_gene: TRBJ2-7
CDR3nt: TGTGCCAGCAGCTTAGCGGGCGGGACGGCCTCCTACGAGCAGTACTTC
CDR3aa: CASSLAGGTASYEQYF

d_gene: -
abundance: -
v_gene: TRBV29-1
len: 15
j_gene: TRBJ1-2
CDR3nt: TGCAGCGTTGAGGGGCGTTACGGCGTCGCCAATGGCTACACCTTC
CDR3aa: CSVEGRYGVANGYTF

d_gene: -
abundance: -
v_gene: TRBV30
len: 13
j_gene: TRBJ2-5
CDR3nt: TGTGCCTGGACCCACTGGGGGGAAGTGACCCAGTACTTC
CDR3aa: CAWTHWGEVTQYF

d_gene: TRBD2
abundance: -
v_gene: TRBV2
len: 14
j_gene: TRBJ2-2
CDR3nt: TGTGCCAGCAGTGTAGGACTAGCGCCCGGGGAGCTGTTTTTT
CDR3aa: CASSVGLAPGELFF

d_gene: -
abundance: -
v_gene: TRBV27
len: 15
j_gene: TRBJ2-1
CDR3nt: TGTGCCAGCAGCTCGCCGGGACTGGCTTACAATGAGCAGTTCTTC
CDR3aa: CASSSPGLAYNEQFF

d_gene: -
abundance: -
v_gene: TRBV10-1
len: 16
j_gene: TRBJ1-1
CDR3nt: TGCGCCAGCAGTGAGTCTTTGACAGATATGAACACTGAAGCTTTCTTT
CDR3aa: CASSESLTDMNTEAFF

d_gene: TRBD1
abundance: once
v_gene: TRBV6-4
len: 16
j_gene: TRBJ1-4
CDR3nt: TGTGCCAGCAGTGACTCGTTGGACAGGGGATACGAAAAACTGTTTTTT
CDR3aa: CASSDSLDRGYEKLFF

d_gene: -
abundance: -
v_gene: TRBV6-4
len: 17
j_gene: TRBJ2-1
CDR3nt: TGTGCCAGCAGTGTCACAGGGCCAGACCTCTCTCACAATGAGCAGTTCTTC
CDR3aa: CASSVTGPDLSHNEQFF

d_gene: TRBD1
abundance: -
v_gene: TRBV15
len: 15
j_gene: TRBJ1-1
CDR3nt: TGTGCCACCAGCTCAGACAGGGAAGGGGGCACTGAAGCTTTCTTT
CDR3aa: CATSSDREGGTEAFF

d_gene: -
abundance: -
v_gene: TRBV6-1
len: 19
j_gene: TRBJ1-2
CDR3nt: TGTGCCAGCAGTGAACCACCATCAGGACTAGGGACGGGTATAAATGGCTACACCTTC
CDR3aa: CASSEPPSGLGTGINGYTF

d_gene: TRBD1
abundance: -
v_gene: TRBV27
len: 14
j_gene: TRBJ1-1
CDR3nt: TGTGCCAGCAGTCCCGGACAGGGTCCGTCTGAAGCTTTCTTT
CDR3aa: CASSPGQGPSEAFF

d_gene: -
abundance: -
v_gene: TRBV15
len: 13
j_gene: TRBJ1-1
CDR3nt: TGTGCCACCAGCCAAGGACATTTCACTGAAGCTTTCTTT
CDR3aa: CATSQGHFTEAFF